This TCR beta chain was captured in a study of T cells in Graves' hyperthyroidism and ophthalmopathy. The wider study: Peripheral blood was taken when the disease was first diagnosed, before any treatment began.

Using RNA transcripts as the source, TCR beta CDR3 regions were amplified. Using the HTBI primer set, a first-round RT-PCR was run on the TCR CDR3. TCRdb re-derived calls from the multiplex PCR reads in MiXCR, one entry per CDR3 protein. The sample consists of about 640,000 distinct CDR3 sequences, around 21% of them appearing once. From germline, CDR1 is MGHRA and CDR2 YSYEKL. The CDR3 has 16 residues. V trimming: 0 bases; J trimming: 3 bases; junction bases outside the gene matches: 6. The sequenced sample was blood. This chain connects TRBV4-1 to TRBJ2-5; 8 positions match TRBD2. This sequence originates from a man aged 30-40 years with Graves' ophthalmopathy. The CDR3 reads CASSQDEAGVEETQYF. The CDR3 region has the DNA TGCGCCAGCAGCCAAGATGAAGCGGGAGTCGAAGAGACCCAGTACTTC.